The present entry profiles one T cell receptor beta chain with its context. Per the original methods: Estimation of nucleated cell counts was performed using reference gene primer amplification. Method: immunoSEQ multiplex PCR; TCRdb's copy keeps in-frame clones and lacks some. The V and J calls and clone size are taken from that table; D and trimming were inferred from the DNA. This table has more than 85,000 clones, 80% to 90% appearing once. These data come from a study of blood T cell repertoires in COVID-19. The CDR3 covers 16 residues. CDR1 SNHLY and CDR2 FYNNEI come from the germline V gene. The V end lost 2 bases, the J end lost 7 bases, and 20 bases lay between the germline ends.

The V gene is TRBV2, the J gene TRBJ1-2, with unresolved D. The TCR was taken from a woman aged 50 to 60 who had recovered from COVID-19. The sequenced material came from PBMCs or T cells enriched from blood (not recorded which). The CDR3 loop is CASSETGSSPLFGYTF. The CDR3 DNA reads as TGTGCCAGCAGTGAAACGGGAAGCAGCCCTCTGTTTGGCTACACCTTC.